The present entry profiles one T cell receptor (beta chain) with its context. The antigen is not known. This entry is derived from a study of blood T cells in healthy people across ages. Study findings and constraints: Without sorted subsets, naive and antigen-experienced compartments could not be conclusively compared. A roughly linear fall in TCR beta diversity per million T cells was seen with increasing age.

This CDR3 spans 17 amino acids. With 0 bases clipped from V and 4 bases from J, the junction kept 8 bases outside the gene matches. CDR1 and CDR2 from the germline V gene are LGHDT and YNNKEL (reference sequence). PCR was performed a second time for 7 to 11 cycles using a sample-barcoded 5' primer and a J-beta primer mix. TCRdb called the 5' RACE reads again in MiXCR, with one record for every CDR3 protein. The sample includes about 800,000 distinct CDR3 sequences, approximately 25% seen only once; the top ten take approximately 4%. Samples each yielded at least 5.5 micrograms of total RNA. These data also featured in a second study, about T cells of mothers and their children. From that second work: Three healthy Caucasian mothers gave samples, and so did their six children.

The chain couples TRBV3-1 to TRBJ2-3, with TRBD2 matching over 9 bases. This receptor was identified in a boy under 18 in good health. The specimen was blood. The CDR3 region is CASSQEWKSGGSDTQYF. The CDR3 DNA reads TGTGCCAGCAGCCAAGAATGGAAGAGCGGGGGGTCAGATACGCAGTATTTT.